The entry below describes one TCR beta chain. The record originates from a study of CD4 and CD8 cells across lung adenocarcinoma regions. Localized lung adenocarcinoma, a non-small cell lung cancer, affected the donors. MiXCR was run by TCRdb on the PCR reads, yielding one entry per CDR3 protein. The data contain roughly 3,900 distinct CDR3 sequences, around 58% of them singletons. Germline loops: CDR1 KGHDR, CDR2 SFDVKD. Trimming at V came to 4 bases and at J to 4 bases, leaving 7 bases not matched to a gene. CDR3 length equals 15 residues. The TCR originated in a male donor with lung adenocarcinoma. The CD4 and CD8 labels of this study may be unreliable. The chain links TRBV24-1 to TRBJ2-5, with TRBD1 matching 8 bases. Sequencing was done on a sample of CD4+ T cells from the center of a lung tumor. This chain's CDR3 is CATSDQTGVRETQYF. The CDR3 coding sequence is TGTGCCACCAGTGACCAGACAGGGGTAAGAGAGACCCAGTACTTC.